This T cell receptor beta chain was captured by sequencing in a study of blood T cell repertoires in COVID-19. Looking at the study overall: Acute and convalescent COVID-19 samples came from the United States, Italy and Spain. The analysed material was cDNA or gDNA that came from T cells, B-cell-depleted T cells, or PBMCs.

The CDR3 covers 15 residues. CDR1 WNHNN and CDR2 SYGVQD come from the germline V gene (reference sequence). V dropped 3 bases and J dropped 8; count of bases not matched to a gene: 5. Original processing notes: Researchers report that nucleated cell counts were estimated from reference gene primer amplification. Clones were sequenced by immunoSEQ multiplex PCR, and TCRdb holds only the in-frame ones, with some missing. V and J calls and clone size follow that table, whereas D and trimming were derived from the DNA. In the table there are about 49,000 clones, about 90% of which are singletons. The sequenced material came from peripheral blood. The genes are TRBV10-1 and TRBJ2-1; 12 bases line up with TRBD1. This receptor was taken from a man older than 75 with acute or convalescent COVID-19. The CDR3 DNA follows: TGCGCCAGCAGTGATTCCGGGACAGGGGGCGATGAGCAGTTCTTC. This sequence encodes CASSDSGTGGDEQFF.